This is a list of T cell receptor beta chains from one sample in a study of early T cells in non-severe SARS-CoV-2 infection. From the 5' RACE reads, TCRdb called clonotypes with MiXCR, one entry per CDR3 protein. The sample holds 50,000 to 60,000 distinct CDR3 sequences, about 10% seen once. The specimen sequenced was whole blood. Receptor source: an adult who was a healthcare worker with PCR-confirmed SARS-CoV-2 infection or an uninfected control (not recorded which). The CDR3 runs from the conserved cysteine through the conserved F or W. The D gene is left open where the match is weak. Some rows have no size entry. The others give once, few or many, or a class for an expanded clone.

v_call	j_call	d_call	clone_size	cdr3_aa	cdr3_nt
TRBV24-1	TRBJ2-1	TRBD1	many	CATSDPGQGAYNEQFF	TGTGCCACCAGTGATCCTGGACAGGGGGCTTACAATGAGCAGTTCTTC
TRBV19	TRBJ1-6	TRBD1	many	CASSARQGLRNSPLHF	TGTGCCAGTAGTGCGCGACAGGGGTTGAGAAATTCACCCCTCCACTTT
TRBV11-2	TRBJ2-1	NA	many	CASSLVRGRTNEQFF	TGTGCCAGCAGCTTAGTTCGGGGGCGGACTAATGAGCAGTTCTTC
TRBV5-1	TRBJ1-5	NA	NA	CASSLVPDQPQHF	TGCGCCAGCAGCTTGGTCCCAGATCAGCCCCAGCATTTT
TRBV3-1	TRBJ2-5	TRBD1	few	CASSQEGTGAQTQYF	TGTGCCAGCAGCCAAGAGGGGACAGGGGCCCAGACCCAGTACTTC
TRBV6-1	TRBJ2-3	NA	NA	CASSETKASTDTQYF	TGTGCCAGCAGTGAAACTAAAGCGAGCACAGATACGCAGTATTTT
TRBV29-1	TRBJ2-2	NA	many	CSGLRGNTGELFF	TGCAGTGGGCTCCGGGGGAACACCGGGGAGCTGTTTTTT
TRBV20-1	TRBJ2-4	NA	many	CSASSVLAKNIQYF	TGCAGTGCTAGTTCTGTTTTAGCCAAAAACATTCAGTACTTC
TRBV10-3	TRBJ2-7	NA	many	CAISPEGHSYEQYF	TGTGCCATCAGCCCAGAGGGACACTCTTACGAGCAGTACTTC
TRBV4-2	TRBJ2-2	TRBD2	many	CASSPLAGDTGELFF	TGTGCCAGCAGCCCCCTAGCGGGGGACACCGGGGAGCTGTTTTTT
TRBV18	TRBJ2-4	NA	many	CASSPGLAPAKNIQYF	TGTGCCAGCTCACCTGGCCTAGCCCCAGCCAAAAACATTCAGTACTTC
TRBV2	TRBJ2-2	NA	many	CASSLTGAPNTGELFF	TGTGCCAGCAGCCTGACAGGCGCCCCGAACACCGGGGAGCTGTTTTTT
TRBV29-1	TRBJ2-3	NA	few	CSYGTDTQYF	TGCAGCTACGGAACAGATACGCAGTATTTT
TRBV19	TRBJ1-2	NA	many	CASRRDLLSEGGYTF	TGTGCCAGTAGGCGAGACCTACTATCAGAGGGTGGCTACACCTTC
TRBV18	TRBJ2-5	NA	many	CASTPRQTYQETQYF	TGTGCCAGCACGCCCCGACAGACGTACCAAGAGACCCAGTACTTC
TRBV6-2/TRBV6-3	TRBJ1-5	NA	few	CASSRGGNQPQHF	TGTGCCAGCAGCCGAGGGGGCAATCAGCCCCAGCATTTT
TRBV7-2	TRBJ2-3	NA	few	CASSRGAPTDTQYF	TGTGCCAGCAGCAGAGGGGCCCCCACAGATACGCAGTATTTT
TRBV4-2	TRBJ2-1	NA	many	CASSQDRAGVYNEQFF	TGTGCCAGCAGCCAAGATAGGGCAGGGGTCTACAATGAGCAGTTCTTC
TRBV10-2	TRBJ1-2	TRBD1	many	CASRGQTGYTF	TGCGCCAGCAGGGGACAGACTGGCTACACCTTC
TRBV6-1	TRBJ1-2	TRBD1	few	CASSGGDRVYGYTF	TGTGCCAGCAGTGGGGGGGACAGGGTGTACGGCTACACCTTC
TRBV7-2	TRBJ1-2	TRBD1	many	CASSSRSGQGMYGYTF	TGTGCCAGCAGCTCCAGATCGGGACAGGGGATGTATGGCTACACCTTC
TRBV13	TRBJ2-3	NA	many	CASSLAGVADTQYF	TGTGCCAGCAGCTTAGCGGGGGTGGCAGATACGCAGTATTTT
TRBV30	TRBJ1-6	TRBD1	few	CACQTGESPLHF	TGTGCCTGCCAGACAGGGGAATCACCCCTCCACTTT
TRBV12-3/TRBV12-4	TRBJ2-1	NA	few	CASSLGQSPRNEQFF	TGTGCCAGCAGTTTAGGACAAAGCCCAAGGAATGAGCAGTTCTTC
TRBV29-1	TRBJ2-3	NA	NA	CSVEDGGARTDTQYF	TGCAGCGTTGAAGACGGCGGAGCTCGGACAGATACGCAGTATTTT
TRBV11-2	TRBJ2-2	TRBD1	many	CASISPTGRTGELFF	TGTGCCAGCATCTCTCCGACAGGGCGGACCGGGGAGCTGTTTTTT
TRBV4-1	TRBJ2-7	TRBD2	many	CASSQDGRRTYEQYF	TGCGCCAGCAGCCAAGACGGGAGGCGCACCTACGAGCAGTACTTC
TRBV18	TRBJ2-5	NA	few	CASSPFQREETQYF	TGTGCCAGCTCACCGTTTCAAAGGGAAGAGACCCAGTACTTC
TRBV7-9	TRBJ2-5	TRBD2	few	CASSLDGLAVQETQYF	TGTGCCAGCAGCTTAGACGGACTAGCGGTTCAAGAGACCCAGTACTTC
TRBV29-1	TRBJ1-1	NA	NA	CSVEVSRGENTEAFF	TGCAGCGTCGAAGTGTCTCGGGGAGAGAACACTGAAGCTTTCTTT
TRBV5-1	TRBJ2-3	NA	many	CASSFGLQKGADTQYF	TGCGCCAGCAGCTTTGGCCTTCAAAAGGGAGCAGATACGCAGTATTTT
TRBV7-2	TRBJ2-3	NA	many	CASSLETDTQYF	TGTGCCAGCAGCTTAGAAACAGATACGCAGTATTTT
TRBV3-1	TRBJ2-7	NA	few	CASSHSGTDGEQYF	TGTGCCAGCAGCCATAGCGGGACAGACGGCGAGCAGTACTTC
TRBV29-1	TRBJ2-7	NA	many	CSVEDLVSGKYF	TGCAGCGTTGAAGATTTGGTCTCTGGGAAGTACTTC
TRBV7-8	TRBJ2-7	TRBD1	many	CASSLGQGPSYEQYF	TGTGCCAGCAGCTTGGGACAGGGTCCTTCCTACGAGCAGTACTTC
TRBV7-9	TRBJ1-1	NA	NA	CASTPGPGTDAFF	TGTGCCAGCACCCCTGGTCCGGGGACTGATGCTTTCTTT
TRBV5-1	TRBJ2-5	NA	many	CASTSGGADETQYF	TGCGCCAGCACCTCCGGGGGCGCCGACGAGACCCAGTACTTC
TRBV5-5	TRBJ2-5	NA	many	CASSRTLSGETQYF	TGTGCCAGCAGCCGGACCCTGTCCGGAGAGACCCAGTACTTC
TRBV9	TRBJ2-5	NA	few	CASSVGGDQETQYF	TGTGCCAGCAGCGTAGGAGGGGATCAAGAGACCCAGTACTTC
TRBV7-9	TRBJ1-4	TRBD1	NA	CASSHDRGTNEKLFF	TGTGCCAGCAGCCATGACAGGGGGACTAATGAAAAACTGTTTTTT
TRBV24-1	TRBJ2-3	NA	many	CATSDANTDTQYF	TGTGCCACCAGTGATGCCAACACAGACACGCAGTATTTT